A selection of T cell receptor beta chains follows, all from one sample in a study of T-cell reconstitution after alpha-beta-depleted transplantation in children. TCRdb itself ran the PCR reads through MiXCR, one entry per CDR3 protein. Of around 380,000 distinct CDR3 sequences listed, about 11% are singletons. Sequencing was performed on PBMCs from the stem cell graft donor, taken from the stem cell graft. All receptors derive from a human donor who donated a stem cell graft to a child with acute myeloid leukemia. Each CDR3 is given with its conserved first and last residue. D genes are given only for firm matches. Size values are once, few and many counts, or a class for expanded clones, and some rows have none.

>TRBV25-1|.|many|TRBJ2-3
TGTGCCAGCAGTGAAAGTGATTTTGTCCGGAGAACTAGCACAGATACGCAGTATTTT
CASSESDFVRRTSTDTQYF
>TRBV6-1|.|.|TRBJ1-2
TGTGCCAGCAGCCAAAAGCCCCGCGAACAGGGAAGACTTTATGGCTACACCTTC
CASSQKPREQGRLYGYTF
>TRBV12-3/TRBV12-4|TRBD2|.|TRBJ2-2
TGTGCCAGCAGTTTAAGGGGACTAGTCCCCGGGGAGCTGTTTTTT
CASSLRGLVPGELFF
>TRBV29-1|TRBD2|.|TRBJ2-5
TGCAGTCTACAACTAGCGGGGGAACAAGAGACCCAGTACTTC
CSLQLAGEQETQYF
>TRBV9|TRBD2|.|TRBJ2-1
TGTGCCAGCAGCGAAACTCCGGGACTAAAGCAGTTCTTC
CASSETPGLKQFF
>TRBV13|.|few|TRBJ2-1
TGTGCCAGCAGCCGGGATGGCCCTTTGGGTGAGCAGTTCTTC
CASSRDGPLGEQFF
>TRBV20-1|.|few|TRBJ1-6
TGCAGTGCTAAAAAGCAGGGGAATTCACCCCTCCACTTT
CSAKKQGNSPLHF
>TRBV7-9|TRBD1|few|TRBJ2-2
TGTGCCAGCAGCGGTACAAAACAGGGGGCGACCTCCGGGGAGCTGTTTTTT
CASSGTKQGATSGELFF
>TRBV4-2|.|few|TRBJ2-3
TGTGCCAGCCTCGATTCTTACACAGATACGCAGTATTTT
CASLDSYTDTQYF
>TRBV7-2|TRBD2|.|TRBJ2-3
TGTGCCAGCAGCTTAGTCCCTAGCGGGGGGAAGACAGATACGCAGTATTTT
CASSLVPSGGKTDTQYF
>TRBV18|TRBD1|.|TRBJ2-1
TGTGCCAGCTCACCTCTGGGGACAGACAATGAGCAGTTCTTC
CASSPLGTDNEQFF
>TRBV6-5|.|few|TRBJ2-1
TGTGCCAGCAGTTACTCGACGAGTTCCGCAAACAATGAGCAGTTCTTC
CASSYSTSSANNEQFF
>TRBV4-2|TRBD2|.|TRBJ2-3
TGTGCCAGCAGCCAGCAACTAGCGGGGAGAGGGGATACGCAGTATTTT
CASSQQLAGRGDTQYF
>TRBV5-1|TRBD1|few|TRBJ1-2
TGCGCCAGCAGCTTGGAAGGGGGCAAGTATGGCTACACCTTC
CASSLEGGKYGYTF
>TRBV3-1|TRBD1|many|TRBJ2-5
TGTGCCAGCAGCCGAGGGACAGAAGAGACCCAGTACTTC
CASSRGTEETQYF
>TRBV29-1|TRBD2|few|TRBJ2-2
TGCAGCGCAGGACTAGCGGCTACCGGGGAGCTGTTTTTT
CSAGLAATGELFF
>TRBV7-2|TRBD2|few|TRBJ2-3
TGTGCCAGCAGCTCTTCTCGCGGGAGTAGGACAGATACGCAGTATTTT
CASSSSRGSRTDTQYF
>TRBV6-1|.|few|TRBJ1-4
TGTGCCAGCAGTGCCCTCCCAACTAATGAAAAACTGTTTTTT
CASSALPTNEKLFF
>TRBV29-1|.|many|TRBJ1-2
TGCAGCGTTGATGCGGGAACCTATGGCTACACCTTC
CSVDAGTYGYTF
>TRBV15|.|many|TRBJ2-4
TGTGCCACCAGTCCCGTGCCCAAAAACATTCAGTACTTC
CATSPVPKNIQYF
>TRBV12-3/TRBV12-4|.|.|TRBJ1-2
TGTGCCAGCAGTGGGAGGGAAGGGAATGGCTACACCTTC
CASSGREGNGYTF
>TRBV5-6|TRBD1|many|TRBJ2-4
TGTGCCAGCAGCTTGACCGGGACAGGGGAGGACATTCAGTACTTC
CASSLTGTGEDIQYF
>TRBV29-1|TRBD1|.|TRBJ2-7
TGCAGCTGGGCGACCGGGACAGGTTTGGACGAGCAGTACTTC
CSWATGTGLDEQYF
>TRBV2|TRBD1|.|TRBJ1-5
TGTGCCAGCAGTCCCGGACAGGCCAATCAGCCCCAGCATTTT
CASSPGQANQPQHF
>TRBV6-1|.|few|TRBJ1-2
TGTGCCAGCAGTGGCGGACCGGGGGAGGGCTACACCTTC
CASSGGPGEGYTF
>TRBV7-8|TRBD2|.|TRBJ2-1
TGTGCCAGCAGCTCACGGACTAGCGGGGTTGTTGAGCAGTTCTTC
CASSSRTSGVVEQFF
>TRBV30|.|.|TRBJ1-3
TGTGCCTGGAGTTCGGGTCCCGGAAACACCATATATTTT
CAWSSGPGNTIYF
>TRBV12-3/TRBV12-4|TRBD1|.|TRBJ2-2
TGTGCCAGCAGTTTTAGGGGACAGGGTTATGGCACCGGGGAGCTGTTTTTT
CASSFRGQGYGTGELFF
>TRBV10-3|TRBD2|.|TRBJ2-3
TGTGCCATCAGTACCGGACTAGCGGTACTCACAGATACGCAGTATTTT
CAISTGLAVLTDTQYF
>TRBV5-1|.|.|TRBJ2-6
TGCGCCAGCAGCTTACCACTTGGTGGGGCCAACGTCCTGACTTTC
CASSLPLGGANVLTF
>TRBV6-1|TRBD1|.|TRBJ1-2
TGTGCCAGCAGTAGACTAGACGGACAGGGTGAAGGCTACACCTTC
CASSRLDGQGEGYTF
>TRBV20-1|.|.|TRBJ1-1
TGCAGTGCTAGGCCCGATGGAAGGGAAACTGAAGCTTTCTTT
CSARPDGRETEAFF
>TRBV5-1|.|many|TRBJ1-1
TGCGCCAGCAGCTTGGTTCGCTCAGGCCCCGCGGCTTTCTTT
CASSLVRSGPAAFF
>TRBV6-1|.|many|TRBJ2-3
TGTGCCAGCAGCTCTGAGAATTGGGCAGGGACGCAGTATTTT
CASSSENWAGTQYF
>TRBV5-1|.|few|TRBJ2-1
TGCGCCAGCAGCTGGACGGGACTCTCCTACAATGAGCAGTTCTTC
CASSWTGLSYNEQFF